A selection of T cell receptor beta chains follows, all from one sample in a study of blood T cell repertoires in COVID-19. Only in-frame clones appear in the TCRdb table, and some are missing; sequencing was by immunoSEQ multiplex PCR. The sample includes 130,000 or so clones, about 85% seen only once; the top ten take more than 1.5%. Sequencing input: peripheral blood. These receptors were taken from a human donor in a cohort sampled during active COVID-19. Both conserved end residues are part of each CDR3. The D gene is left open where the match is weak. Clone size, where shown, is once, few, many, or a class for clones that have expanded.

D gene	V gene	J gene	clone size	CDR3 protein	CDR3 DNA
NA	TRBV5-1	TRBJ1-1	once	CASSREGNTEAFF	TGCGCCAGCAGTCGGGAGGGGAACACTGAAGCTTTCTTT
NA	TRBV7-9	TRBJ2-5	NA	CASSLESAGETQYF	TGTGCCAGCAGCTTAGAATCGGCGGGGGAGACCCAGTACTTC
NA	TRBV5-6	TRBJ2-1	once	CASGTSYNEQFF	TGTGCCTCCGGGACTTCTTACAATGAGCAGTTCTTC
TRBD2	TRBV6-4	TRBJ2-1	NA	CASSDSNGAGSLREQFF	TGTGCCAGCAGTGACTCAAACGGAGCGGGAAGTCTGAGGGAGCAGTTCTTC
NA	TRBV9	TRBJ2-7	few	CASSVSFGGLEQYF	TGTGCCAGCAGCGTATCGTTCGGGGGGCTCGAGCAGTACTTC
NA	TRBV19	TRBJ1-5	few	CASSMQVARGNQPQHF	TGTGCCAGTAGTATGCAGGTGGCGAGGGGCAATCAGCCCCAGCATTTT
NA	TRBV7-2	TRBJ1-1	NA	CASSQFTMNTEAFF	TGTGCCAGCAGCCAGTTTACCATGAACACTGAAGCTTTCTTT
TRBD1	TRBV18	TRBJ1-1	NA	CASSSTQGQLNTEAFF	TGTGCCAGCTCGTCGACCCAGGGACAGCTGAACACTGAAGCTTTCTTT
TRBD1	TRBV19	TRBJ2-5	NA	CASSVQGSQETQYF	TGTGCCAGTAGTGTACAGGGGTCCCAAGAGACCCAGTACTTC
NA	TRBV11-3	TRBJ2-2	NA	CASSLDWGVFAGELFF	TGTGCCAGCAGCTTAGATTGGGGGGTGTTCGCCGGGGAGCTGTTTTTT
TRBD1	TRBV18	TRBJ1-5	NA	CASSPLGGSGNQPQHF	TGTGCCAGCTCACCTCTAGGGGGCAGTGGCAATCAGCCCCAGCATTTT
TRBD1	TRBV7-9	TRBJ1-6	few	CASSSTGGGQNSPLHF	TGTGCCAGCAGCTCAACAGGGGGCGGTCAGAATTCACCCCTCCACTTT
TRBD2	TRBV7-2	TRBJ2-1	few	CASSPLAGVNEQFF	TGTGCCAGCAGCCCCTTAGCGGGAGTCAATGAGCAGTTCTTC
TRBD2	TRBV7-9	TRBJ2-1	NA	CASSPSGRAQNEQFF	TGTGCCAGCAGCCCCAGCGGGAGGGCCCAGAATGAGCAGTTCTTC
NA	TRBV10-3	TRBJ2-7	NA	CAISESTRQGGYEQYF	TGTGCCATCAGTGAGTCGACTCGGCAGGGGGGCTACGAGCAGTACTTC
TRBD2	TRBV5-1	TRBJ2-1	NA	CASSRGTSGSYNEQFF	TGCGCCAGCAGCCGGGGGACTAGCGGGTCCTACAATGAGCAGTTCTTC
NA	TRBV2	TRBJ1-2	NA	CASSVMGDGIYGYTF	TGTGCCAGCAGTGTAATGGGCGACGGGATCTATGGCTACACCTTC
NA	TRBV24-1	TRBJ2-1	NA	CATSDSTTGSYNEQFF	TGTGCCACCAGTGATTCTACGACAGGTTCTTACAATGAGCAGTTCTTC
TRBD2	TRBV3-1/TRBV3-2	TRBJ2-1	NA	CASSRRLAGYSYNEQFF	TGTGCCAGCAGCCGACGACTAGCGGGGTACTCCTACAATGAGCAGTTCTTC
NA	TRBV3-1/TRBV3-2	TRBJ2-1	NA	CASSLRTGNEQFF	TGTGCCAGCAGCCTACGGACTGGCAATGAGCAGTTCTTC
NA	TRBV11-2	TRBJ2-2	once	CASSFMTRGTGELFF	TGTGCCAGCAGCTTCATGACTAGGGGCACCGGGGAGCTGTTTTTT
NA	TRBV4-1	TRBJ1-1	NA	CASSQPSGGPNTEAFF	TGCGCCAGCAGCCAACCCTCGGGGGGACCTAACACTGAAGCTTTCTTT
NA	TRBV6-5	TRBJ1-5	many	CASSYSARGNQPQHF	TGTGCCAGCAGTTACTCTGCCCGGGGGAACCAGCCCCAGCATTTT
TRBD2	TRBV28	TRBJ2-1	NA	CASSTRTSGGFYNEQFF	TGTGCCAGCAGTACCCGGACTAGCGGGGGTTTTTACAATGAGCAGTTCTTC
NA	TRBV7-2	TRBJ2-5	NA	CASSSQGFGGETQYF	TGTGCCAGCAGCTCCCAGGGATTTGGGGGGGAGACCCAGTACTTC
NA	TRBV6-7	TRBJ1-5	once	CASPFLGHKSNQPQHF	TGTGCCAGTCCGTTTTTGGGACATAAAAGCAATCAGCCCCAGCATTTT